Presented here are 12 T cell receptor beta chains from one specimen sequenced in a study of T cells after posttransplantation cyclophosphamide. Clones were read by immunoSEQ multiplex PCR, and TCRdb kept only the in-frame ones, dropping some. The repertoire holds around 2,800 clones, with more than 75% as singletons. Source material: CD8+ T cells sorted from PBMCs. The source is a woman aged 45-60 years in good health and a related stem cell transplant donor.

This clone was counted a single time. This chain links TRBV10-2 with TRBJ1-1, with 7 bases identical to TRBD1. The V gene end was trimmed by 10 bases and the J gene end by 3 bases; junction bases not matched to a gene: 8. The germline V gene has CDR1 WSHSY and CDR2 SAAADI. The length of the CDR3 is 13 residues. CDR3 bases: TGCGCCACCCGGGACAGCGACTACACTGAAGCTTTCTTT. This translates into CATRDSDYTEAFF.

The DNA for the CDR3 is TGTGCCACCAGCAACCCCGCAGGGACAGGCCTAAATCAGCCCCAGCATTTT. It specifies CATSNPAGTGLNQPQHF. This chain connects TRBV15 to TRBJ1-5; TRBD1 aligns across 8 bases. Looked up from germline, CDR1 is LNHNV and CDR2 is YYDKDF (reference sequence). V was clipped by 4 bases and J by 4 bases; unmatched bases: 12. The CDR3 length is 17 residues.

In this sample, this clone turned up once. This chain connects TRBV7-8 to TRBJ1-4; possibly TRBD1 for D (5 bases). Deletions cut 3 bases from V and 8 bases from J, with 13 bases between. Germline CDR1 is SGHVS and CDR2 is FQNEAQ. The CDR3 is made up of 14 amino acids. In DNA, the CDR3 is TGTGCCAGCAGCTTGGGGCAGGGAAGAGAAAAACTGTTTTTT. Translating it yields CASSLGQGREKLFF.

The V gene is TRBV4-1, the J gene TRBJ2-7, with TRBD2 matching 8 bases. The CDR3 consists of 15 residues. Germline V lookup: CDR1 MGHRA, CDR2 YSYEKL. The V gene end was trimmed by 1 base and the J gene end by 6 bases; junction bases not matched to a gene: 8. The CDR3 spells CASSQGSGLGGEQYF. The CDR3 DNA is TGCGCCAGCAGCCAAGGATCGGGACTAGGAGGCGAGCAGTACTTC.

This chain links TRBV6-1 with TRBJ2-7; the match to TRBD1 covers 7 bases. J lost 10 bases, V lost 11 bases, and 17 bases had no gene match. The germline V gene encodes CDR1 MNHNS and CDR2 SASEGT. This CDR3 region has 13 residues. CDR3: CALGGRDLGFQYF. CDR3 DNA sequence: TGTGCCCTAGGGGGCAGGGATTTGGGTTTTCAGTACTTC.

The genes are TRBV27 and TRBJ1-1, with D tentatively TRBD1 (5 bases). CDR1 is MNHEY and CDR2 is SMNVEV in the germline V gene (reference sequence). The germline V and J ends were trimmed by 5 bases and 0 bases, with 16 bases remaining between them. The CDR3 has 16 residues. The CDR3 region has the DNA TGTGCCAGCAGTCCCAGTTGGGGCAACATGAACACTGAAGCTTTCTTT. It translates to CASSPSWGNMNTEAFF.

The rearrangement joins TRBV29-1 to TRBJ1-1, with TRBD1 matching 10 bases. This CDR3 is 13 amino acids long. Germline assignment: CDR1 SQVTM and CDR2 ANQGSEA. Germline trimming cut 7 bases from V and 6 bases from J; bases unmatched to any gene: 8. The DNA of the CDR3 is TGCAGCGCACCCGGGACAGGGGTGCCTGAAGCTTTCTTT. This codes for CSAPGTGVPEAFF.

V usage is TRBV6-4 and J usage is TRBJ1-1; D gene ambiguous. Germline CDR1 MRHNA, CDR2 SNTAGT. The V end was cut by 3 bases, the J end by 4 bases, with 15 bases between. The CDR3 spans 15 residues. CDR3 sequence reads: CASSEGPGSGTEAFF. The DNA for the CDR3 is TGTGCCAGCAGTGAAGGCCCGGGATCGGGCACTGAAGCTTTCTTT.

The chain joins TRBV6-5 to TRBJ1-2, with D possibly matching TRBD1 (5 bases). CDR1 is MNHEY and CDR2 is SVGAGI in the germline V gene. The CDR3 contains 14 residues. Trimming pared 6 bases from V and 3 bases from J, leaving 14 bases between. This CDR3 reads CASSRSGGDYGYTF. CDR3 coding DNA: TGTGCCAGCAGCCGAAGTGGGGGGGACTATGGCTACACCTTC.

V is TRBV9 and J is TRBJ2-2; D is ambiguous. Germline values: CDR1 SGDLS, CDR2 YYNGEE. Trimming left V 0 bases short and J 1 base short, with 10 bases between. The CDR3 has 16 residues. The CDR3 reads CASSVGGEWNTGELFF. In nucleotides, the CDR3 is TGTGCCAGCAGCGTAGGAGGAGAATGGAACACCGGGGAGCTGTTTTTT.

The chain recombines TRBV19 with TRBJ2-7; D call uncertain. The CDR3 sequence is 14 residues long. The germline CDR1 and CDR2 sequences are LNHDA and SQIVND (reference sequence). V was trimmed by 6 bases and J by 7 bases, leaving 19 bases between them. CDR3 in DNA: TGTGCCAGTAGCCCCTCAGCCTCCCACGGGGAGCAGTACTTC. This codes for CASSPSASHGEQYF.

This rearrangement joins TRBV6-4 to TRBJ1-1; no clear D gene. CDR3 length: 14 amino acids. The V end was cut by 0 bases, the J end by 1 base, with 6 bases between. CDR1 is MRHNA and CDR2 is SNTAGT in the germline V gene. In DNA, the CDR3 is TGTGCCAGCAGTGACTCCGGGGAGAACACTGAAGCTTTCTTT. This encodes CASSDSGENTEAFF.